Below, one TCR beta chain is given with its context. Its antigen is not identified. PCR amplification relied on 60 Vbeta primers (plus 13 Jbeta primers). In the original workflow: Roughly 73 million unique TCR beta chains, some 10 million of them shared, were counted by a later analysis. TCRdb's copy holds only in-frame clones and misses some; the assay was immunoSEQ multiplex PCR. D and trimming come from the DNA, and the V and J calls and clone size come from that table. The sample yields roughly 100,000 clones, 70% to 85% seen once. This sample is part of a study of cytomegalovirus exposure and HLA in healthy donors. The V end was cut by 1 base, the J end by 8 bases, with 17 bases between. Germline-derived CDR1 and CDR2 are SGHNT and YENEEA. This CDR3 comprises 16 residues. Study-wide results and limits: In vitro data verified a few CMV-associated chains as specific for CMV antigens. According to the study, around 160 TCR beta chains were cytomegalovirus-associated.

The chain is built from TRBV11-3 and TRBJ1-4; D gene unclear. Sequencing was done on a sample of PBMCs. This sequence originates from a boy aged 5-17 years in good health and CMV-seronegative. DNA of the CDR3: TGTGCCAGCAGCTTAGTTAGCGACAACCGGCGGGAAAAACTGTTTTTT. It is translated as CASSLVSDNRREKLFF.